The sequence of this TCR beta chain was determined in a study of T-cell memory formation after mild COVID-19. On this clonotype: Its antigen is unknown.

The V gene lost 1 base and the J gene lost 2 bases, with 13 bases spanning the gap. The CDR3 loop spans 16 amino acids. The V gene's germline CDR1 is SGHDT and CDR2 YYEEEE. TCRdb re-called the 5' RACE reads through MiXCR, storing one row per CDR3 protein. The data show some 200,000 distinct CDR3 sequences, with 9.5% seen just once and 3.5% held by the top ten. Broader study findings: Clones contracting across day 15 to 85 had a balanced CD4/CD8 profile; later expanding clones leaned CD4+. Unconfirmed was the SARS-CoV-2 specificity of second-wave clones that peaked on day 37.

This rearrangement joins TRBV5-6 to TRBJ1-5, with TRBD1 as a possible D gene (6 bases). The clonotype was recovered from a young man who had mild COVID-19 (a few samples of this study predate the infection). Cell type and time point are not known. The sample consisted of PBMCs or a T cell subset sorted from them (not recorded which). The DNA of the CDR3 is TGTGCCAGCAGCTTGAACGGGGGGCACCGCAATCAGCCCCAGCATTTT. This encodes CASSLNGGHRNQPQHF.